The entry that follows covers one T cell receptor (beta chain) sequence. Its antigen is as yet unknown. This CDR3 has 14 residues. Trimming shortened V by 6 bases and J by 5 bases, and 16 bases separated the two germline ends. Germline V gene sequence: CDR1 SQVTM, CDR2 ANQGSEA. TCRdb's copy holds only in-frame clones and misses some; the assay was immunoSEQ multiplex PCR. The sample has over 75,000 clones, under 95% seen once. The data originate from a study of OX40 agonist ivuxolimab in advanced cancers. As for the study in general: Hepatocellular carcinoma, melanoma, renal cell or head and neck cancer occurred in dose-escalation patients. Study-level findings and limits: CD8+ T cells were the subset that, on average, had more expanded clones than CD4+. Partly responding patients at 0.1-3.0 mg/kg showed some of the smallest clonal expansion.

The sample consisted of CD4+ or CD8+ T cells sorted from blood, taken in a trial of the OX40 agonist ivuxolimab. The TCR was taken from an adult with an advanced solid tumor such as melanoma, head and neck, liver or kidney cancer. The rearrangement uses TRBV29-1 and TRBJ1-4; D not resolved. CDR3 sequence (DNA): TGCAGCGTAAGACTTTTCCGGACGAATGAAAAACTGTTTTTT. The encoded protein is CSVRLFRTNEKLFF.